This entry features one T cell receptor (beta chain) sequence. There are a few counts of this clonotype. Which antigen it targets is not known. Base quality data are lacking; no much larger clone is found one base away. Between the V and J ends, shortened by 4 bases and 6 bases respectively, the junction contains 13 bases. Including the terminal cysteine and phenylalanine, the CDR3 comprises 13 residues. Only the CDR3 DNA is retained, 39 bases long and in frame from the first base. The CDR1 and CDR2 encoded by the germline V gene are SGHRS and YFSETQ. The sample comes from a study of T-cell memory formation after mild COVID-19 (dated by TCRdb to about 2021). For context, the study as a whole: TCR sequence clusters from the two donors were largely donor specific. Longitudinal TCRalpha and TCRbeta repertoire sequencing tracked T-cell clones expanding and contracting after mild COVID-19 in two donors. Two young, previously healthy adult volunteers, one female and one male, were included in the cohort. What the authors observed across the whole study: Contracting CD4+ clones were found mainly in CM and EM memory subsets, while CD8+ clones were enriched in EMRA. Balanced CD4/CD8 phenotypes were observed for clones contracting from day 15 to 85, whereas a bias towards CD4+ was observed for a second wave of clones expanding from day 15 to 37. Only a couple of mild cases were covered by the study, and larger cohorts that include severe cases with pre-infection samples were considered necessary. SARS-CoV-2 specificity was not confirmed for the second-wave clones peaking on day 37. Some responding clones were detected in pre-infection memory, which suggested that pre-existing cross-reactive memory T cells had joined the SARS-CoV-2 response.

Sequencing was carried out with an Illumina NovaSeq 6000. TCRalpha and TCRbeta cDNA libraries were constructed by 5'RACE with constant-segment primers, with sample barcodes and unique molecular identifiers being introduced. Trizol reagent was used to extract RNA from every sample. The libraries were amplified in two PCR steps, and the second step added a second sample barcode and Illumina TruSeq adapters. The libraries were sequenced on an Illumina NovaSeq using 2 x 150 bp paired-end reads. The study's own analysis went as follows. Demultiplexing of reads and collapsing into UMI-guided consensus sequences were performed with migec v1.2.7. Using mixcr v2.1.11, UMI consensuses were aligned to TRA and TRB V and J templates and then assembled into clonotypes. Expanded or contracted clonotypes were those called significant by both edgeR and NoisET, with noise models trained on biological replicates. edgeR calls used a false discovery rate-adjusted p below 0.01 and a log2 fold-change threshold of 1. As an exploratory analysis of dynamics, max-normalized trajectories of the 1000 most abundant clonotypes were examined by PCA with hierarchical clustering. Each responding clone was given a CD4 or CD8 phenotype based on the CD4+ and CD8+ repertoires, which had been sequenced separately. TCRdb took the public reads, trimmed them with fastp at Q25, ran MiXCR for clone calling and kept in-frame beta chains. Rows with one shared CDR3 protein collapse into an entry with the most common genes and DNA. The V and J calls and clone size come from TCRdb's table, not from the authors' own analysis. This sample has more than 450,000 distinct CDR3 sequences in its table, and about a sixth of those were observed once. The ten biggest clones cover 12% of the sample.

PBMCs were isolated by Ficoll-Paque density gradient centrifugation. This clonotype was sampled from an adult woman who had mild COVID-19 (a few samples of this study predate the infection). The sample titles of this study are shuffled in the database, so cell type and time point are left out; the donor was told from shared clones. Source material: PBMCs or a T cell subset sorted from them (not recorded which). The V and J segments used are TRBV5-1 and TRBJ1-1, with the D gene too uncertain to name. At the DNA level, the sequence is TGCGCCAGCAGCCTTGACTCCTGGGCTGAAGCTTTCTTT. Its translation is CASSLDSWAEAFF.